The clone carrying this TCR beta chain was seen at least ten times. These data come from a study of CD8 T cells in ankylosing spondylitis. It was by quantitative 5'-RACE with molecular barcodes that TCR beta libraries were made. TCRdb re-called the 5' RACE reads through MiXCR, storing one row per CDR3 protein. The sample records more than 150,000 distinct CDR3 sequences, around 10% being singletons. The CDR3 has 11 amino acids. The ends were cut back, 8 bases at V and 1 base at J, with 2 bases in the middle. Looked up from germline, CDR1 is KGHDR and CDR2 is SFDVKD. The sample taken for sequencing was blood, either unsorted or a sorted T cell fraction (not recorded which). The origin of this receptor is a male donor with ankylosing spondylitis or in good health (not recorded which). The V and J genes are TRBV24-1 and TRBJ1-5, with D unclear. The CDR3 loop is CATNSNQPQHF. The CDR3 DNA reads as TGTGCCACCAACAGCAATCAGCCCCAGCATTTT.